This TCR beta chain was identified in a study of shared clonotypes between healthy human individuals. About the study: The donor pool was made up of a couple of women and a few men aged 18 to 49. Study-wide results and limits: Collection of samples was limited to blood; tissue repertoires likely differ. Larger estimated richness was generally seen in naive subsets than in memory subsets.

Sequencing used immunoSEQ multiplex PCR; TCRdb keeps in-frame clones, though not all of them. The profile shows about 1 million clones, around 76% of them singletons. Worth noting for this clone: Its antigen remains unidentified. Other DNA sequences in this sample translate to the same CDR3.

Each sample came from a Caucasian adult donor living in Nashville, Tennessee. CDR1 is SNHLY, CDR2 FYNNEI, per germline. With V trimmed by 6 bases and J by 4 bases, 2 bases remained unmatched. The CDR3 spans 12 residues. The sequence derives from a young man in good health. The specimen sequenced was memory CD4+ T cells sorted from blood. This sample's subset: CD45RA-negative fraction. The V and J genes are TRBV2 and TRBJ1-2; 7 bases line up with TRBD1. The CDR3 reads CASRQGTYGYTF. The CDR3 DNA sequence: TGTGCCAGCAGACAGGGGACCTATGGCTACACCTTC.